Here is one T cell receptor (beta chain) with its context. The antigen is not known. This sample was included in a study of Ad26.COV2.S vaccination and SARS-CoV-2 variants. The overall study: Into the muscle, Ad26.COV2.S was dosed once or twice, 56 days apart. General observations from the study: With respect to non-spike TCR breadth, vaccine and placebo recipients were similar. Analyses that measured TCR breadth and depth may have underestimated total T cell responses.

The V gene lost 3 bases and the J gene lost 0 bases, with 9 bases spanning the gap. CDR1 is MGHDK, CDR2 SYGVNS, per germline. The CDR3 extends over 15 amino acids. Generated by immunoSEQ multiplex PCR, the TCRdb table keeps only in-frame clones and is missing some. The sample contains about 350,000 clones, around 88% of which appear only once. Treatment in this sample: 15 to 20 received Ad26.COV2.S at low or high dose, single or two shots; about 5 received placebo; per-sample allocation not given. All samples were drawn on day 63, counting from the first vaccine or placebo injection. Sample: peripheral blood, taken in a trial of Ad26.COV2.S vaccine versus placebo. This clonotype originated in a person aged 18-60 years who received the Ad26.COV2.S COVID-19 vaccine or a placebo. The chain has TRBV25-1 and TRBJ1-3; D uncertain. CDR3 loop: CASSDSSHSGNTIYF. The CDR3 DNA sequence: TGTGCCAGCAGTGATTCGTCACACTCTGGAAACACCATATATTTT.